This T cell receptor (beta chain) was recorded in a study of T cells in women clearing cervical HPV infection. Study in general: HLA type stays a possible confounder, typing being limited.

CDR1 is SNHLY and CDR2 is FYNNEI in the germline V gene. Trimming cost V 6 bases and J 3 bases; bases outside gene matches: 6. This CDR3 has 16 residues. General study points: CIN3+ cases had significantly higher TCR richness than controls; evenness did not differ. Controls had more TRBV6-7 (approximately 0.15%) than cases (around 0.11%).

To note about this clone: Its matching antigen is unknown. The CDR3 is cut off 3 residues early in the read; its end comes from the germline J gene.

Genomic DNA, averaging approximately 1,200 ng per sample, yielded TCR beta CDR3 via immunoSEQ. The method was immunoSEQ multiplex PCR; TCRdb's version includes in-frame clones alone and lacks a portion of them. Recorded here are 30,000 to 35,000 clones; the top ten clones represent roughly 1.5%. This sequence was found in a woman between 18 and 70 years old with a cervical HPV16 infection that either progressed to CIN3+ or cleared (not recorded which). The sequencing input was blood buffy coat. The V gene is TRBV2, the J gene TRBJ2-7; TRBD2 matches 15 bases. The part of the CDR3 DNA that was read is TGTGCCAGCAGGGCCGGGACTAGCGGGGGGAACTACGAG. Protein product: CASRAGTSGGNYE. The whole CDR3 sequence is CASRAGTSGGNYEQYF.